Listed below are T cell receptor beta chains from one sample, sequenced in a study of blood T cell repertoires in COVID-19. Some clones are missing from TCRdb's copy, which holds only in-frame ones; the method was immunoSEQ multiplex PCR. The data contain about 280,000 clones, over 75% of them singletons. Sample: peripheral blood. These receptors all stem from a woman aged 70 to 79 with acute or convalescent COVID-19. CDR3s include the opening cysteine and the closing phenylalanine or tryptophan. D genes are given only for firm matches. A row's size may be missing; if present it is once, few, many or a size class.

length: 18; D: TRBD1; V: TRBV5-1; size: -; J: TRBJ1-6; DNA: TGCGCCAGCAGCTTGGAACCCCTTAGGCGGACAGGGGGATCACCCCTCCACTTT; CDR3: CASSLEPLRRTGGSPLHF
length: 14; D: -; V: TRBV2; size: -; J: TRBJ1-5; DNA: TGTGCCAGCAGTGATAGGTGGGCAGATCAGCCCCAGCATTTT; CDR3: CASSDRWADQPQHF
length: 16; D: TRBD1; V: TRBV6-5; size: -; J: TRBJ1-2; DNA: TGTGCCAGCAGTTACTTTACGGGACAGGGAACTTCTGGCTACACCTTC; CDR3: CASSYFTGQGTSGYTF
length: 12; D: -; V: TRBV5-6; size: once; J: TRBJ1-1; DNA: TGTGCCAGCAGCACGGACAGTTATGAAGCTTTCTTT; CDR3: CASSTDSYEAFF
length: 15; D: TRBD1; V: TRBV10-2; size: -; J: TRBJ1-6; DNA: TGCGCCAGCAGTGCCACGACAGGGGGCGCGGTGCCCCTCCACTTT; CDR3: CASSATTGGAVPLHF
length: 14; D: -; V: TRBV3-1/TRBV3-2; size: -; J: TRBJ1-2; DNA: TGTGCCAGCGCGCGGGGGGCGCTTAACTATGGCTACACCTTC; CDR3: CASARGALNYGYTF
length: 13; D: TRBD1; V: TRBV2; size: -; J: TRBJ1-5; DNA: TGTGCCAGCAGTGGGACAGGGGCGCAGCCCCAGCATTTT; CDR3: CASSGTGAQPQHF
length: 16; D: -; V: TRBV3-1/TRBV3-2; size: once; J: TRBJ2-3; DNA: TGTGCCAGCAGCCGAAACGGGGTCCCTAGCACAGATACGCAGTATTTT; CDR3: CASSRNGVPSTDTQYF
length: 14; D: TRBD1; V: TRBV3-1/TRBV3-2; size: -; J: TRBJ2-2; DNA: TGTGCCAGCAGCGGACAGGGAAACACCGGGGAGCTGTTTTTT; CDR3: CASSGQGNTGELFF
length: 14; D: -; V: TRBV19; size: -; J: TRBJ1-1; DNA: TGTGCCAGTAGTATGGGCCAGATGAACACTGAAGCTTTCTTT; CDR3: CASSMGQMNTEAFF
length: 15; D: TRBD1; V: TRBV6-5; size: once; J: TRBJ2-5; DNA: TGTGCCAGCGGCCGGGACAGCCTGACAAGGGAGACCCAGTACTTC; CDR3: CASGRDSLTRETQYF
length: 15; D: TRBD2; V: TRBV15; size: once; J: TRBJ2-2; DNA: TGTGCCACCAGCAACTGGGAGCGGGGAACCGGGGAGCTGTTTTTT; CDR3: CATSNWERGTGELFF
length: 18; D: TRBD2; V: TRBV5-4; size: -; J: TRBJ2-1; DNA: TGTGCCAGCAGCTCACGGACTAGCGGGGGGGCCGTCTACAATGAGCAGTTCTTC; CDR3: CASSSRTSGGAVYNEQFF
length: 16; D: TRBD2; V: TRBV6-4; size: -; J: TRBJ2-2; DNA: TGTGCCAGCAGTGTAGCGGGGGGCCAGAACACCGGGGAGCTGTTTTTT; CDR3: CASSVAGGQNTGELFF
length: 15; D: -; V: TRBV3-1/TRBV3-2; size: -; J: TRBJ2-7; DNA: TGTGCCAGCAGCCAAAGCCCACTAGCTGTCAACGAGCAGTACTTC; CDR3: CASSQSPLAVNEQYF
length: 14; D: TRBD1; V: TRBV4-1; size: once; J: TRBJ2-3; DNA: TGCGCCAGCAGCCAAGGGGACAGGGAAGATACGCAGTATTTT; CDR3: CASSQGDREDTQYF
length: 13; D: -; V: TRBV6-5; size: once; J: TRBJ1-1; DNA: TGTGCCAGCAGCCCAATAGGGAGCACTGAAGCTTTCTTT; CDR3: CASSPIGSTEAFF
length: 16; D: TRBD1; V: TRBV7-9; size: -; J: TRBJ1-4; DNA: TGTGCCAGCAGCCCCGGGGGGACAGGCGGGCACGAAAAACTGTTTTTT; CDR3: CASSPGGTGGHEKLFF
length: 14; D: TRBD1; V: TRBV9; size: -; J: TRBJ2-7; DNA: TGTGCCAGCAGCGTAGGGACAGGCATATACGAGCAGTACTTC; CDR3: CASSVGTGIYEQYF
length: 12; D: -; V: TRBV6-1; size: -; J: TRBJ2-1; DNA: TGTGCCAGCAGTGACATGCGGTATGAGCAGTTCTTC; CDR3: CASSDMRYEQFF
length: 19; D: TRBD2; V: TRBV24-1; size: once; J: TRBJ2-1; DNA: TGTGCCACCAGTGACCGAGGGACTAGCGGGGGTACAACCTACAATGAGCAGTTCTTC; CDR3: CATSDRGTSGGTTYNEQFF